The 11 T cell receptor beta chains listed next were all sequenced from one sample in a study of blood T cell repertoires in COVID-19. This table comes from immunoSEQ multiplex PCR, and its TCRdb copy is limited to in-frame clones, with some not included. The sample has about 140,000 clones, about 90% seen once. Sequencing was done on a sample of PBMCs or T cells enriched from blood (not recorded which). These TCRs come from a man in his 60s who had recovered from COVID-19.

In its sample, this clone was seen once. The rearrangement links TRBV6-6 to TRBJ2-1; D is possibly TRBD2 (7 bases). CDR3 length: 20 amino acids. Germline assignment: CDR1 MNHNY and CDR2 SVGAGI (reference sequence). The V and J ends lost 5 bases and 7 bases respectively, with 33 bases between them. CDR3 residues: CASSPPRWGGGVGFVNEQFF. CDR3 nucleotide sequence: TGTGCCAGCAGTCCCCCGAGGTGGGGAGGGGGAGTAGGGTTTGTAAATGAGCAGTTCTTC.

This CDR3 is CASSPNGAGNNEKLFF. The CDR3 DNA follows: TGTGCCAGCTCACCAAATGGCGCGGGGAATAATGAAAAACTGTTTTTT. The rearrangement joins TRBV18 to TRBJ1-4; no clear D gene. Germline loops: CDR1 KGHSH, CDR2 LQKENI. The CDR3 runs 16 residues. V was shortened by 2 bases and J by 4 bases, with 14 bases between the two germline ends.

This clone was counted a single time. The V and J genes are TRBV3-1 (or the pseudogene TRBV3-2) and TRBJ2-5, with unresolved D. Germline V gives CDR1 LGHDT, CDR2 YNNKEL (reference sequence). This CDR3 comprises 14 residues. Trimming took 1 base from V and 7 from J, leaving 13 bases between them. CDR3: CASSQGPPPGTQYF. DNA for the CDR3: TGTGCCAGCAGCCAAGGCCCACCTCCGGGGACCCAGTACTTC.

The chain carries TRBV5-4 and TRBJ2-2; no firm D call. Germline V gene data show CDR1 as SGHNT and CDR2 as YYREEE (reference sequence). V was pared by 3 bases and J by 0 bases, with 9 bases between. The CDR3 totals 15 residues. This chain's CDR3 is CASSSGLTNTGELFF. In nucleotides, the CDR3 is TGTGCCAGCAGCTCAGGTCTCACGAACACCGGGGAGCTGTTTTTT.

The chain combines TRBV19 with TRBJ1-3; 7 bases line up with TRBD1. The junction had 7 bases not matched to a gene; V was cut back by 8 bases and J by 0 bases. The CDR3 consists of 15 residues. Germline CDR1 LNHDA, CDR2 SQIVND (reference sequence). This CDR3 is CASGTGQSSGNTIYF. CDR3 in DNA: TGTGCCAGTGGTACGGGACAGTCCTCTGGAAACACCATATATTTT.

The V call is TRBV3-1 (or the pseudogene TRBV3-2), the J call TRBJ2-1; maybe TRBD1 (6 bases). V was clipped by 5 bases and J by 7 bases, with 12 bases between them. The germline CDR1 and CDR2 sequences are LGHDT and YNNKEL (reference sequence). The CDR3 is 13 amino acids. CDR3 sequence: CASSFTGNNEQFF. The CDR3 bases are TGTGCCAGCAGCTTTACAGGGAATAATGAGCAGTTCTTC.

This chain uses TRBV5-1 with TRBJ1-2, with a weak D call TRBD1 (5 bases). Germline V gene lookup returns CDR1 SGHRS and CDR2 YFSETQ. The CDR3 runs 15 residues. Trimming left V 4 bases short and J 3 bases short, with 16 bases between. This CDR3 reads CASSPEGWGYYGYTF. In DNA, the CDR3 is TGCGCCAGCAGCCCGGAGGGTTGGGGGTACTATGGCTACACCTTC.

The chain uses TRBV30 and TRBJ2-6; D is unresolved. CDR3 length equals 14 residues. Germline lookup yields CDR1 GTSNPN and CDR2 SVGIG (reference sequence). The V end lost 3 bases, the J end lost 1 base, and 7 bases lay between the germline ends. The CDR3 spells CAWSDGSGANVLTF. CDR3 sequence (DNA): TGTGCCTGGAGCGACGGGTCTGGGGCCAACGTCCTGACTTTC. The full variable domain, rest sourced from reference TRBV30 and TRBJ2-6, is SQTIHQWPATLVQPVGSPLSLECTVEGTSNPNLYWYRQAAGRGLQLLFYSVGIGQISSEVPQNLSASRPQDRQFILSSKKLLLSDSGFYLCAWSDGSGANVLTFGAGSRLTVL.

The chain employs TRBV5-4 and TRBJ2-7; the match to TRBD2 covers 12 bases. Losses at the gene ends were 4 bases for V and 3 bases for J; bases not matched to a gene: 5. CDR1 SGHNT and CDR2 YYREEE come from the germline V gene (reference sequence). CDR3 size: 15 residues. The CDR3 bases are TGTGCCAGCAGCCCCCTAGCGGGAGGGCTCTACGAGCAGTACTTC. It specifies CASSPLAGGLYEQYF. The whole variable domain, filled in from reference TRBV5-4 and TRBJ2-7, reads ETGVTQSPTHLIKTRGQQVTLRCSSQSGHNTVSWYQQALGQGPQFIFQYYREEENGRGNFPPRFSGLQFPNYSSELNVNALELDDSALYLCASSPLAGGLYEQYFGPGTRLTVT.

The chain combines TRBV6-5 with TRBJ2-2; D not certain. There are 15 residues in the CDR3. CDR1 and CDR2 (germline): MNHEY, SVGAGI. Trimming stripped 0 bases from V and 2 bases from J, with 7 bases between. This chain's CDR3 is CASSYSAVNTGELFF. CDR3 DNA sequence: TGTGCCAGCAGTTACTCGGCGGTTAACACCGGGGAGCTGTTTTTT.

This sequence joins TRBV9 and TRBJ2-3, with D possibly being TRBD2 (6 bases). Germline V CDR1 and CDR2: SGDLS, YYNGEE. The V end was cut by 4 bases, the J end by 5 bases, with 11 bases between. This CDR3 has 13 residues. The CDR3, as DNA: TGTGCCAGCAGCCTCCCGGGGGTAGATACGCAGTATTTT. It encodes CASSLPGVDTQYF.